Listed here is a single T cell receptor (beta chain). Its antigen is unidentified. The CDR3 covers 16 residues. Looked up from germline, CDR1 is SGHRS and CDR2 is YFSETQ. Between the trimmed V and J ends, which lost 2 bases and 1 base, there was a span of 15 bases. The data derive from a study of blood T cells in healthy people across ages. For the study at large: Template switching retrieved approximately one barcoded beta molecule for each two T cells.

General study findings and limits: As naive T cell percentage varied, TCR beta diversity correlated strongly with it. Across the age range, TCR beta diversity per million T cells fell in a roughly linear way.

Through a sample-barcoded 5' primer and a J-beta primer mix, a second PCR was run for 7 to 11 cycles. Each CDR3 protein gets one entry after TCRdb re-called the 5' RACE reads with MiXCR. Among around 1.5 million distinct CDR3 sequences, around 59% were seen once, and the ten largest hold about 6.3%. Each sample yielded at least 7 million isolated PBMCs. V usage is TRBV5-1 and J usage is TRBJ1-1; D perhaps matches TRBD1 (6 bases). The sample consisted of blood. The clonotype comes from a young man in good health. CDR3 loop: CASSFYSGDSNTEAFF. The DNA of the CDR3 is TGCGCCAGCAGCTTCTATTCAGGGGACTCGAACACTGAAGCTTTCTTT.